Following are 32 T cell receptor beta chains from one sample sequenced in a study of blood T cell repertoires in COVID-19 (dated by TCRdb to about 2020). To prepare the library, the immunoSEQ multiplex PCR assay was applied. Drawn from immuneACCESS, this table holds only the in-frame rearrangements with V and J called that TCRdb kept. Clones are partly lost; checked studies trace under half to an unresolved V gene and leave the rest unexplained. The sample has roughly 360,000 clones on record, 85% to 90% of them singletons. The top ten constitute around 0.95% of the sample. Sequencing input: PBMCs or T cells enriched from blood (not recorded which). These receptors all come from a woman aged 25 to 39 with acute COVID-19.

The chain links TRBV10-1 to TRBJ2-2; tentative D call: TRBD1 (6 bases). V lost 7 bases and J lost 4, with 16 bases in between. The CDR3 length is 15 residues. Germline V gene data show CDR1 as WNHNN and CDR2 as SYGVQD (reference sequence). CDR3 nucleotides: TGCGCCAGCACCCCTACAGGGATGGGCACCGGGGAGCTGTTTTTT. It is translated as CASTPTGMGTGELFF.

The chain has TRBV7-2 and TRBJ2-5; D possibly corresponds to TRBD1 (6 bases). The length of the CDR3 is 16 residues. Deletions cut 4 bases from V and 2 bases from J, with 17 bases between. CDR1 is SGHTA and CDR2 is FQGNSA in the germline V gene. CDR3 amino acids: CASSSGWGTLQETQYF. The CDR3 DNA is TGTGCCAGCAGCTCGGGTTGGGGGACACTTCAAGAGACCCAGTACTTC.

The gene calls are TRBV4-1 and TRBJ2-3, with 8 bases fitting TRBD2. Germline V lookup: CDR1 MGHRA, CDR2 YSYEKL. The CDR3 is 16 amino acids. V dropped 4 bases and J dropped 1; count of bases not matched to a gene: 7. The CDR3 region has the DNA TGCGCCAGCAGCCCCGAGGGGCGGGGGGGCACAGATACGCAGTATTTT. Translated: CASSPEGRGGTDTQYF.

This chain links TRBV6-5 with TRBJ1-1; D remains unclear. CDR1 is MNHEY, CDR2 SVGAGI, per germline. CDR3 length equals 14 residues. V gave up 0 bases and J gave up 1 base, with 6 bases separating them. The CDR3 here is CASSYSIRNTEAFF. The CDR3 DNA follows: TGTGCCAGCAGTTACTCTATCCGGAACACTGAAGCTTTCTTT.

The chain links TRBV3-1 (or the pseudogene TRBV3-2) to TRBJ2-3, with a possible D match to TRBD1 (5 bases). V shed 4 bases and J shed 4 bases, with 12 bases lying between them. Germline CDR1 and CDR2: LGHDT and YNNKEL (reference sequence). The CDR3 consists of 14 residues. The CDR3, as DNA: TGTGCCAGCAGCCCCCACCTCAGGGCAGATACGCAGTATTTT. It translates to CASSPHLRADTQYF.

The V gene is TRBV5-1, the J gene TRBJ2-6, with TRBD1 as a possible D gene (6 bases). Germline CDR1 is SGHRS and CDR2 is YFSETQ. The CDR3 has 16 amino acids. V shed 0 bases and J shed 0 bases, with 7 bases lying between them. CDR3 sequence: CASSLEGGSGANVLTF. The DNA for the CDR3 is TGCGCCAGCAGCTTGGAAGGGGGCTCTGGGGCCAACGTCCTGACTTTC.

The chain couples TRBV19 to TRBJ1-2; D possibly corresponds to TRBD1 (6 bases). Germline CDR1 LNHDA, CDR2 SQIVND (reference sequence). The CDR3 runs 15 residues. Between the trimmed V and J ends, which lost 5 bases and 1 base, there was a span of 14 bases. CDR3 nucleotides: TGTGCCAGTAGTGAAGGACAGCGAATTAACTATGGCTACACCTTC. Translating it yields CASSEGQRINYGYTF.

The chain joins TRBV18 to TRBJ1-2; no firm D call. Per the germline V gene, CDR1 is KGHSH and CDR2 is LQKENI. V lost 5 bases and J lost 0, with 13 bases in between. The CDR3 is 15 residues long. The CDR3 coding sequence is TGTGCCAGCTCAAGATTTCCGGTAGCTAACTATGGCTACACCTTC. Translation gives CASSRFPVANYGYTF.

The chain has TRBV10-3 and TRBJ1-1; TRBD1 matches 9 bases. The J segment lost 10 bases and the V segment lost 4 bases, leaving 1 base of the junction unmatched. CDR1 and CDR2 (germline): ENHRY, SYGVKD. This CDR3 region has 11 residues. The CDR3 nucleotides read TGTGCCATCAGTGGGACAGGGGCAGCTTTCTTT. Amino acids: CAISGTGAAFF.

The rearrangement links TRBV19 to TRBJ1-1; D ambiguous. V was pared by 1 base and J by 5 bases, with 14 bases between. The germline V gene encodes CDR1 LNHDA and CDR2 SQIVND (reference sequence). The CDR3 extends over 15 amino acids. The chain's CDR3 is CASSIGPLGRTEAFF. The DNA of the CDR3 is TGTGCCAGTAGTATAGGCCCCTTGGGCAGGACTGAAGCTTTCTTT.

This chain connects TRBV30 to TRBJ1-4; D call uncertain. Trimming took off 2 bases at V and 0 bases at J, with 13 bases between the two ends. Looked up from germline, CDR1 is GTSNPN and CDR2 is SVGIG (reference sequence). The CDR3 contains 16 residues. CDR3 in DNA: TGTGCCTGGAGTCCCTCAGAGACTACAACTAATGAAAAACTGTTTTTT. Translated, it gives CAWSPSETTTNEKLFF. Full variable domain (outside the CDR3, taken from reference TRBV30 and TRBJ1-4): SQTIHQWPATLVQPVGSPLSLECTVEGTSNPNLYWYRQAAGRGLQLLFYSVGIGQISSEVPQNLSASRPQDRQFILSSKKLLLSDSGFYLCAWSPSETTTNEKLFFGSGTQLSVL.

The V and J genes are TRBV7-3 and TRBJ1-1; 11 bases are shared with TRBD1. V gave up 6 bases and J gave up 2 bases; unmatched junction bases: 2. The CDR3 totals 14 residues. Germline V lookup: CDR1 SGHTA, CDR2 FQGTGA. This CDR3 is CASSRTGGNTEAFF. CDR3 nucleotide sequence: TGTGCCAGCAGTCGGACAGGGGGCAACACTGAAGCTTTCTTT.

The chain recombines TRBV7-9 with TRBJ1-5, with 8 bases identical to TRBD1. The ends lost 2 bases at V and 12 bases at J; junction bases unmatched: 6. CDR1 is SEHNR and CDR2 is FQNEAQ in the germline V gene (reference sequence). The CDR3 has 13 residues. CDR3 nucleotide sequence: TGTGCCAGCAGCTTAACAGGACAGGGTTACCAGCATTTT. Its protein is CASSLTGQGYQHF.

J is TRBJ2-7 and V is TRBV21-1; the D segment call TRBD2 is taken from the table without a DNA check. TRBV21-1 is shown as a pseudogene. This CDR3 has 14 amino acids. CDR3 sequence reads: CASSKGRRPYEQYF. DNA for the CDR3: TGTGCCAGCAGCAAAGGGAGGAGGCCTTACGAGCAGTACTTC.

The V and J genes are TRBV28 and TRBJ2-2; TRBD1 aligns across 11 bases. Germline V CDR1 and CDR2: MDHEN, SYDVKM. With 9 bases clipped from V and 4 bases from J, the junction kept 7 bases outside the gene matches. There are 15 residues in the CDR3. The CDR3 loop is CASRRTGGFTGELFF. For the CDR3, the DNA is TGTGCCAGTAGACGGACAGGGGGCTTCACCGGGGAGCTGTTTTTT.

The CDR3 spells CASSWDSREGNTIYF. CDR3 DNA: TGTGCCAGCAGCTGGGACAGTCGGGAAGGAAACACCATATATTTT. V usage is TRBV11-2 and J usage is TRBJ1-3; 7 nucleotides line up with TRBD1. The CDR3 sequence is 15 residues long. Looked up from germline, CDR1 is SGHAT and CDR2 is FQNNGV. V gave up 4 bases and J gave up 4 bases; unmatched junction bases: 7.

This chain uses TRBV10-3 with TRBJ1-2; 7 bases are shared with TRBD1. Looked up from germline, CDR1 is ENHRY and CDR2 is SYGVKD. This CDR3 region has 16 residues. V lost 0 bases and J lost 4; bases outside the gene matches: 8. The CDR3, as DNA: TGTGCCATCAGTGAGTCCCCTCAACAGGGGTCCTATGGCTACACCTTC. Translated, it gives CAISESPQQGSYGYTF.

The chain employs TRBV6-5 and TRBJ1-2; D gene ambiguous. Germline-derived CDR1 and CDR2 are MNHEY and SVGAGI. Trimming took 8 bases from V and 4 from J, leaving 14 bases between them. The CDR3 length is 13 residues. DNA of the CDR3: TGTGCCAGCGGACTAGGAGCCTCCTATGGCTACACCTTC. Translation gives CASGLGASYGYTF.

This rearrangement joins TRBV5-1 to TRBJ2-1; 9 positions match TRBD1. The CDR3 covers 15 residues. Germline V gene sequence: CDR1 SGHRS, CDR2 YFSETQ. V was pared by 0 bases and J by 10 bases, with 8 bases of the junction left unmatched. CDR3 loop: CASSLGGTGLQEQFF. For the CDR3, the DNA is TGCGCCAGCAGCTTGGGGGGGACAGGGCTTCAGGAGCAGTTCTTC.

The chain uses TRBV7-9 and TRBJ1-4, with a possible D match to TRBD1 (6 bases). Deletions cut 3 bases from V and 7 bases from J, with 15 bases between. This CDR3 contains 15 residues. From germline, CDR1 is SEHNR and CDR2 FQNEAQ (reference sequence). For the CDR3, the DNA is TGTGCCAGCAGCTTGACCGGACAGATCGGTGAAAAACTGTTTTTT. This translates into CASSLTGQIGEKLFF.

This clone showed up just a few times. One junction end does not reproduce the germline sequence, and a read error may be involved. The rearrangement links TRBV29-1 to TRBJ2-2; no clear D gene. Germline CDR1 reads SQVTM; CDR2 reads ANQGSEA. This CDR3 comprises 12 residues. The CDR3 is CSVKDNTGELFF. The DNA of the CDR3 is TGCAGCGTTAAAGACAATACCGGGGAGCTGTTTTTT.

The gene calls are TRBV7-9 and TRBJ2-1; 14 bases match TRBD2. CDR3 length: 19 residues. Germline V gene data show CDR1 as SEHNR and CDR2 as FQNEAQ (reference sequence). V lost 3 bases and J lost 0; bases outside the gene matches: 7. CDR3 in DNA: TGTGCCAGCAGCTTCCGGACTAGCGGGGGGCAGAGCTCCTACAATGAGCAGTTCTTC. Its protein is CASSFRTSGGQSSYNEQFF.

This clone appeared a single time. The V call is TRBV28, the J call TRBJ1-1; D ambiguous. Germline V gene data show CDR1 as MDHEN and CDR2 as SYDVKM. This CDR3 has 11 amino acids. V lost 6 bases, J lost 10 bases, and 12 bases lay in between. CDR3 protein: CASRAGTSAFF. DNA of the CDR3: TGTGCCAGCAGAGCGGGAACCTCAGCTTTCTTT.

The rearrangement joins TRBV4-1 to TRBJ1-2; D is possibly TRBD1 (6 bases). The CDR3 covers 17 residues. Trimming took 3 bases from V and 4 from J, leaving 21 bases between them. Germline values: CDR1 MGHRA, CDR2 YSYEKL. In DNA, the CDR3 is TGCGCCAGCAGCCACCCAGTCGACAGGTTGTTAGTCTATGGCTACACCTTC. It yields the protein CASSHPVDRLLVYGYTF.

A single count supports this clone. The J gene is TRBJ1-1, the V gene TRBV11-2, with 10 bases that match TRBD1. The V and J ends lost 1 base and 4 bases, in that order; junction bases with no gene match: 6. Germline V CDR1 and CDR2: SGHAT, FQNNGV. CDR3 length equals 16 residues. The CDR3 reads CASSLGKDRGTTEAFF. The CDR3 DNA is TGTGCCAGCAGCTTAGGGAAGGACAGGGGGACCACTGAAGCTTTCTTT. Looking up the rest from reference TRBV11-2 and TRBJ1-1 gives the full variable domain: EAGVAQSPRYKIIEKRQSVAFWCNPISGHATLYWYQQILGQGPKLLIQFQNNGVVDDSQLPKDRFSAERLKGVDSTLKIQPAKLEDSAVYLCASSLGKDRGTTEAFFGQGTRLTVV.

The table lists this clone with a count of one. The CDR3 DNA follows: TGTGCCAGCAGTACCGACAGGGGGCAAGGACAGCCCCAGCATTTT. Amino acids: CASSTDRGQGQPQHF. This rearrangement joins TRBV2 to TRBJ1-5; the match to TRBD1 covers 10 bases. This CDR3 has 15 amino acids. Unmatched junction bases numbered 8, after V lost 5 bases and J lost 7 bases. Germline CDR1 is SNHLY and CDR2 is FYNNEI.

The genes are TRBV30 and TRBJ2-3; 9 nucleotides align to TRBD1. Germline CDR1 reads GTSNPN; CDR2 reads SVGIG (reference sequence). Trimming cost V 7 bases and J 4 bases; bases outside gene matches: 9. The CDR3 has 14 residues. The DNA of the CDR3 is TGTGCCTCGCTGGACAGGGGCCTATCAGATACGCAGTATTTT. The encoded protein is CASLDRGLSDTQYF.

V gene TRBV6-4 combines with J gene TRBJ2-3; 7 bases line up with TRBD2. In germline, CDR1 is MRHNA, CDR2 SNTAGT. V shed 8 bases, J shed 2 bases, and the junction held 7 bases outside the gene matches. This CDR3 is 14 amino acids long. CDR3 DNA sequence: TGTGCCAGCGAGGGAGGGCTATTCACAGATACGCAGTATTTT. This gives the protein CASEGGLFTDTQYF.

The CDR3 is CASSKQGGPTEAFF. The DNA of the CDR3 is TGCGCCAGCAGCAAACAAGGGGGACCAACTGAAGCTTTCTTT. The chain has TRBV5-1 and TRBJ1-1; weak D call: TRBD1 (6 bases). V was pared by 4 bases and J by 5 bases, with 15 bases between. The CDR3 covers 14 residues. The germline V gene encodes CDR1 SGHRS and CDR2 YFSETQ. Variable domain in full (rest from reference TRBV5-1 and TRBJ1-1): KAGVTQTPRYLIKTRGQQVTLSCSPISGHRSVSWYQQTPGQGLQFLFEYFSETQRNKGNFPGRFSGRQFSNSRSEMNVSTLELGDSALYLCASSKQGGPTEAFFGQGTRLTVV.

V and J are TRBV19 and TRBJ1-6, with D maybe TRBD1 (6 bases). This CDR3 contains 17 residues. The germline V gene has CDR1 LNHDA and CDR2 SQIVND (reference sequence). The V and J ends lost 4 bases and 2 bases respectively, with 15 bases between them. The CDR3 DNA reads TGTGCCAGTAGTACCGTCCGGACAGAGGCCTATAATTCACCCCTCCACTTT. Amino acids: CASSTVRTEAYNSPLHF.

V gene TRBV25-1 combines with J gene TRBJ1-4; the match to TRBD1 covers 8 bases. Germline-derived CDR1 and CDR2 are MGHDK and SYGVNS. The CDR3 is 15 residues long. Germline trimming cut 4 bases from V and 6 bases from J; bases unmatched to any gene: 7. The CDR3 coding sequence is TGTGCCAGCAGTGGTTCCGGGACAGGTTATGAAAAACTGTTTTTT. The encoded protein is CASSGSGTGYEKLFF.

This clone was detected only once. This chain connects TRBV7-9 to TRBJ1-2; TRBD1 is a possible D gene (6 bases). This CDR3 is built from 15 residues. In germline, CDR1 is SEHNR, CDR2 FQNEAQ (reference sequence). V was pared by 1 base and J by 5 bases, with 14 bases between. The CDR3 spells CASSLVDREQYGYTF. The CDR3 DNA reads TGTGCCAGCAGCTTAGTGGACAGAGAGCAATATGGCTACACCTTC.